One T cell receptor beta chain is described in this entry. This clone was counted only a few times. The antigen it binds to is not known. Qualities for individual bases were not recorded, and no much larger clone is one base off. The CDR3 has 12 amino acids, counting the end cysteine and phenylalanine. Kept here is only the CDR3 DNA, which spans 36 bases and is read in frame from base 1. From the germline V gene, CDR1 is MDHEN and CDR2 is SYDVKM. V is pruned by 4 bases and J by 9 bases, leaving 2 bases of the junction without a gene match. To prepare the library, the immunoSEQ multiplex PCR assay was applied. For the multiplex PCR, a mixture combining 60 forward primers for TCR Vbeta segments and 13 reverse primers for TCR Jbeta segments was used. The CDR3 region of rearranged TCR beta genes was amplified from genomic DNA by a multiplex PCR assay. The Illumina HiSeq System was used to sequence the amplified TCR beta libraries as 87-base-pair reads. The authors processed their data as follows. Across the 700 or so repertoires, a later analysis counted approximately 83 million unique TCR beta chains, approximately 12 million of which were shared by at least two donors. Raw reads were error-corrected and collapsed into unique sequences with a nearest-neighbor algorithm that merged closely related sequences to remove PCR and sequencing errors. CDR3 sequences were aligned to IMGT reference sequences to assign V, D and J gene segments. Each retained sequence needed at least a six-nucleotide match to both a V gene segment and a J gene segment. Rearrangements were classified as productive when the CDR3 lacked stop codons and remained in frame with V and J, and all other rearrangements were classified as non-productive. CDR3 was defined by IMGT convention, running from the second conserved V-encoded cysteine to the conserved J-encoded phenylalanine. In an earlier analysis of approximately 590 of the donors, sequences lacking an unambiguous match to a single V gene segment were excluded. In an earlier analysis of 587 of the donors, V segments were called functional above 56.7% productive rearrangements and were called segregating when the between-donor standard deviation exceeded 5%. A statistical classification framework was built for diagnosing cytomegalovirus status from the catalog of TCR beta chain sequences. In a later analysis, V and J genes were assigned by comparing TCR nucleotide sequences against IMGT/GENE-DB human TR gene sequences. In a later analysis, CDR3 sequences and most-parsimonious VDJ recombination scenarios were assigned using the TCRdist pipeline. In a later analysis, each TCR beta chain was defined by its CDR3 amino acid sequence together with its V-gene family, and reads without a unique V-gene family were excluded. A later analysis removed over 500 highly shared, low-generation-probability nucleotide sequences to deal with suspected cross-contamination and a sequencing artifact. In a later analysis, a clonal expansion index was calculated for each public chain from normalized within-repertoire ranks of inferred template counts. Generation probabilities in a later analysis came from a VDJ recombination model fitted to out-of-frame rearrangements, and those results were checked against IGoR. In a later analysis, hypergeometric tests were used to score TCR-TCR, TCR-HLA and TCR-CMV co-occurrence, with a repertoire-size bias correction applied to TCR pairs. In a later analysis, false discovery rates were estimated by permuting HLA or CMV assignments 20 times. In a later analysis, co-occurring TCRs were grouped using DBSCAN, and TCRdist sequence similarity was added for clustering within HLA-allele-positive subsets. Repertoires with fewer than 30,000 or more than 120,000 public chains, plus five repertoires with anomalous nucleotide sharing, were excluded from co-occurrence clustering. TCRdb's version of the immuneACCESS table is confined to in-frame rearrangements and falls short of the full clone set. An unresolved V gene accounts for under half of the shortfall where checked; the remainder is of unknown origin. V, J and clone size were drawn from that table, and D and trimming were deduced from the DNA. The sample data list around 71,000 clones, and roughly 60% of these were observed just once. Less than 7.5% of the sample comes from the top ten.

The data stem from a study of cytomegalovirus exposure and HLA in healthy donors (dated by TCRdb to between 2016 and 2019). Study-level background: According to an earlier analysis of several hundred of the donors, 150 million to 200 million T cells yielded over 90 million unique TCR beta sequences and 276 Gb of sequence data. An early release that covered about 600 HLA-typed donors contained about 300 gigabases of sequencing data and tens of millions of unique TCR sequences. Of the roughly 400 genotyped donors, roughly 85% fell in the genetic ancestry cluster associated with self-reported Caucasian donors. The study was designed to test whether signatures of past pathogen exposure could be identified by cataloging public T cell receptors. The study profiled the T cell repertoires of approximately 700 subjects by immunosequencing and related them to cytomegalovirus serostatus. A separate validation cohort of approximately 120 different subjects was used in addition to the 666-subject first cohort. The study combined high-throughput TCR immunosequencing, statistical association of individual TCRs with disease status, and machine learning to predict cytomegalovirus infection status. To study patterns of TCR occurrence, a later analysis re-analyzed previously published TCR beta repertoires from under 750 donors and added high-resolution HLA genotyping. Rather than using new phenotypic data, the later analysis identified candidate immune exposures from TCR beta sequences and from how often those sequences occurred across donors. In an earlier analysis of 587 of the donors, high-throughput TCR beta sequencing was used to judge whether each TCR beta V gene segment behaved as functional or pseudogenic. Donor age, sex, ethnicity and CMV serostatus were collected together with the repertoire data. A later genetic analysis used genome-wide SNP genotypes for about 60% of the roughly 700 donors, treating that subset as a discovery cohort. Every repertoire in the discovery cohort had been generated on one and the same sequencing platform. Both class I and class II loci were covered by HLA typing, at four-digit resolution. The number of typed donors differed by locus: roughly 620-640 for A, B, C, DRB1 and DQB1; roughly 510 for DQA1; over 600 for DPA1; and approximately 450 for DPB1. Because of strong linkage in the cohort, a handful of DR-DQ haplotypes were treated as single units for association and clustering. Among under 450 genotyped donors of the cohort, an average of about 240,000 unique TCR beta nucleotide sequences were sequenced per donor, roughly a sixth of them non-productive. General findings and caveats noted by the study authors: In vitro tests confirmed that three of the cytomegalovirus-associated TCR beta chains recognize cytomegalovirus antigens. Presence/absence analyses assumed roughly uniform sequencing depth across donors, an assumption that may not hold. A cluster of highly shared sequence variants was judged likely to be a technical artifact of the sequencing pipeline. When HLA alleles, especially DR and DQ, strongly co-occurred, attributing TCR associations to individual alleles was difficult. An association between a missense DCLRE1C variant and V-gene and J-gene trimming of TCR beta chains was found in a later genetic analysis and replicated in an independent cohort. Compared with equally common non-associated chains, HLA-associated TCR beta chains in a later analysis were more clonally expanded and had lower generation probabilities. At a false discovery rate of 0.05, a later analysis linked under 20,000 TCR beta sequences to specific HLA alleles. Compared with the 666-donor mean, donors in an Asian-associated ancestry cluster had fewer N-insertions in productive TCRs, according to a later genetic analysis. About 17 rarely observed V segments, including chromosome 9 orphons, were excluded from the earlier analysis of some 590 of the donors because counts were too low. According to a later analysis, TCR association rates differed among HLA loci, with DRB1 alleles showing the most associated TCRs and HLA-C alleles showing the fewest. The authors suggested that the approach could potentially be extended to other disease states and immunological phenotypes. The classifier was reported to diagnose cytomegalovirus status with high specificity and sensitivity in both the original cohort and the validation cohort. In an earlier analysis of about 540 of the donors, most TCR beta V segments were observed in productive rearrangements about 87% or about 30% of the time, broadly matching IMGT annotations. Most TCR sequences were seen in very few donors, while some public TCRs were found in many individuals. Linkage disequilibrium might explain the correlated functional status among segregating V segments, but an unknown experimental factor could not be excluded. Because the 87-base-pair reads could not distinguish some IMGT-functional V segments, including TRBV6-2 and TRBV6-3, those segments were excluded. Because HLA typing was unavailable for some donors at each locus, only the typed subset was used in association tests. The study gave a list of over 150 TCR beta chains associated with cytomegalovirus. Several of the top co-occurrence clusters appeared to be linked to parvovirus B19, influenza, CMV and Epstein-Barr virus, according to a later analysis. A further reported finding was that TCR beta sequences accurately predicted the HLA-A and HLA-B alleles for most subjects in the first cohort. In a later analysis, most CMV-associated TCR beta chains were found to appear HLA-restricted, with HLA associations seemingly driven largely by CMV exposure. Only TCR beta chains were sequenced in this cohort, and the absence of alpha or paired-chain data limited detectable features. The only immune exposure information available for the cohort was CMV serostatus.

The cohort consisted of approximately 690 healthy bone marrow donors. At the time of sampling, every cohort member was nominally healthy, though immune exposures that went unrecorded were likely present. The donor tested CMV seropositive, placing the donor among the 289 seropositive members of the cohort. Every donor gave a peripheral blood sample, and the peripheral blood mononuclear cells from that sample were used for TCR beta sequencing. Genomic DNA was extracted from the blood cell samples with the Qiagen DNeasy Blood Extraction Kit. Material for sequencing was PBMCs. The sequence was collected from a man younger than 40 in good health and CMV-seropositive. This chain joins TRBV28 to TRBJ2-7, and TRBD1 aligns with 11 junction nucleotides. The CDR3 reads CASSSDRGRQYF. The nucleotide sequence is TGTGCCAGCAGTTCGGACAGGGGGCGGCAGTACTTC.